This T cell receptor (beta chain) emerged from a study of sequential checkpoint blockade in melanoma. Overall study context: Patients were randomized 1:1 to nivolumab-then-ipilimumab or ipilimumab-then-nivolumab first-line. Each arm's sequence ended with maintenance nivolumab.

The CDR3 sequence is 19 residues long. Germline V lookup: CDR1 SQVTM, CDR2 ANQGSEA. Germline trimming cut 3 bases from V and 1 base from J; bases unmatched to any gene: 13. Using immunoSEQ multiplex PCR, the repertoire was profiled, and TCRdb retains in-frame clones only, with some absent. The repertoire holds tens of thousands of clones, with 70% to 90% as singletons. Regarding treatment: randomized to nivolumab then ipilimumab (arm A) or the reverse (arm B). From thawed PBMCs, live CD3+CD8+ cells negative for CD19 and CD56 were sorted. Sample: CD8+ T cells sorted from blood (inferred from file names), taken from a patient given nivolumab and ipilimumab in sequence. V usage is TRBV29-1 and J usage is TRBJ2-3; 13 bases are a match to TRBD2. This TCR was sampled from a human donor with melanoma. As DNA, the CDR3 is TGCAGCGTTGACGACACCGGGACTAGCGGGGCACGAGGCACAGATACGCAGTATTTT. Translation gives CSVDDTGTSGARGTDTQYF.